This T cell receptor (beta chain) is drawn from a study of cytomegalovirus exposure and HLA in healthy donors. Germline values: CDR1 SGHDT, CDR2 YYEEEE. CDR3 length equals 14 residues. To note about this clone: A junction boundary mismatches the germline segment, possibly from a read error. Different DNA sequences within this sample yield the same CDR3.

The PCR contained 60 Vbeta and 13 Jbeta primers. Profiled with immunoSEQ multiplex PCR; TCRdb holds only in-frame clones, not every one. The sample carries roughly 190,000 clones, roughly a tenth recorded once. The receptor was isolated from a woman aged 25 to 45 in good health and CMV-seropositive. The source material was PBMCs. The chain links TRBV5-6 to TRBJ1-1; 10 nucleotides line up with TRBD1. The CDR3, as DNA: TGTGCCAGCAGCCCGGGACAGGGGTACACTGAGGCTTTCTTT. Translated, it gives CASSPGQGYTEAFF.